This T cell receptor beta chain was obtained from a study of cytotoxic CD8 clonotypes in ibrutinib-treated CLL. With sequencing, the targeted depth ranged from 1 in 200,000 to 1 in 1 million T cells. The assay was immunoSEQ multiplex PCR, and TCRdb's table has in-frame clones only and misses some. This table has roughly 330,000 clones, over 55% appearing once. Comment on this clone: Its matching antigen is unknown.

Notes on the study in general: Ibrutinib response saw clonality rise, and progression saw it return toward baseline. Clonotypes that were public were uncommon, and they contracted or stayed stable on treatment.

The germline gives CDR1 MDHEN, CDR2 SYDVKM. This CDR3 is built from 16 residues. V trimming: 5 bases; J trimming: 3 bases; junction bases outside the gene matches: 7. The origin of this receptor is a human donor with chronic lymphocytic leukemia. This chain connects TRBV28 to TRBJ2-2, with 9 bases aligning to TRBD1. Sequences were derived from PBMCs, sampled after 36 months of ibrutinib treatment. CDR3 in DNA: TGTGCCAGCAGTACGACAGGGGGAGGGCACACCGGGGAGCTGTTTTTT. It yields the protein CASSTTGGGHTGELFF.